This TCR beta chain was identified in a study of blood T cell repertoires in COVID-19. Across the whole study: Acute and convalescent COVID-19 specimens originated in the United States, Italy and Spain. From T cells, B-cell-depleted T cells, or PBMCs came the material, which was cDNA or gDNA.

The CDR3 has 16 amino acids. After removal of 4 bases from V and 1 base from J, the junction contained 6 bases not matched to a gene. CDR1 and CDR2 from the germline V gene are SGHKS and YYEKEE (reference sequence). This clone was seen just once. In the original workflow: Estimates of nucleated cell counts were drawn from the amplification of reference gene primers. TCRdb keeps only in-frame clones here, not all; method: immunoSEQ multiplex PCR. V, J and clone size are those of that table, while D and trimming were read from the DNA. The sample carries approximately 69,000 clones, approximately 87% recorded once.

This receptor was taken from a woman of 80 years or more with acute or convalescent COVID-19. This chain connects TRBV5-5 to TRBJ2-3; 10 bases align to TRBD2. Sequenced sample: peripheral blood. CDR3 nucleotides: TGTGCCAGCAGCCCCCCCGGACTAGCGGGCACAGATACGCAGTATTTT. Amino acid sequence: CASSPPGLAGTDTQYF. Supplemented by reference TRBV5-5 and TRBJ2-3, the full variable domain reads DAGVTQSPTHLIKTRGQQVTLRCSPISGHKSVSWYQQVLGQGPQFIFQYYEKEERGRGNFPDRFSARQFPNYSSELNVNALLLGDSALYLCASSPPGLAGTDTQYFGPGTRLTVL.